Given below is one T cell receptor (beta chain) in context. Its target is not known. This sample is drawn from a study of a mutant IDH1 vaccine in newly diagnosed glioma. General study points: Changes to the top peripheral T cell clonotypes appeared unrelated to pseudoprogression.

V lost 0 bases to trimming and J lost 2 bases, with 11 bases between them. Germline CDR1 reads MDHEN; CDR2 reads SYDVKM. The CDR3 runs to 16 residues. The time point here: week 47, end of study. Vaccination comprised doses that each held 300 ug of mutant IDH1 20-mer peptide, plus topical imiquimod. The patients received vaccinations eight times, in weeks 1, 3, 5, 7, 11, 15, 19 and 23. Profiling relied on immunoSEQ multiplex PCR, and the TCRdb table lists in-frame clones only, not all of them. Here the sample spans 45,000 to 55,000 clones, around 85% being singletons. The receptor's source is a woman aged 25 to 45 with glioma. Some clones in this sample may be carry-over from other donors' samples. The chain employs TRBV28 and TRBJ1-5; TRBD1 might be the D (5 bases). The sequencing used PBMCs, collected from a glioma patient whose treatment included an IDH1 peptide vaccine. The CDR3 reads CASSLWLTRGNQPQHF. In nucleotides, the CDR3 is TGTGCCAGCAGTTTATGGCTCACCAGGGGCAATCAGCCCCAGCATTTT.